These 14 T cell receptor beta chains came from one sample sequenced in a study of blood T cell dynamics during melanoma immunotherapy. As to time point: pre-treatment baseline. Clones were read by immunoSEQ multiplex PCR, and TCRdb kept only the in-frame ones, dropping some. The top ten clones hold roughly 7% of a sample with some 9,900 clones, roughly 90% of them seen once. Here the sequenced sample was blood, taken from a patient treated with checkpoint blockade. The receptors were gathered from a human donor with melanoma.

V usage is TRBV5-1 and J usage is TRBJ2-5; tentatively, D is TRBD1 (6 bases). The CDR3 loop spans 13 amino acids. The germline V gene encodes CDR1 SGHRS and CDR2 YFSETQ. With 7 bases removed from V and 1 base from J, the gap between germline ends came to 11 bases. Here the CDR3 DNA reads TGCGCCAGCCGGACAGTGAGCCAAGAGACCCAGTACTTC. This codes for CASRTVSQETQYF.

The V gene is TRBV7-5, the J gene TRBJ2-2; the table's D call TRBD2 went unverified against the DNA. TRBV7-5 is noted as a pseudogene. The CDR3 extends over 14 amino acids. The CDR3 is CASSLGLATGELFF. The CDR3 bases are TGTGCCAGCAGCTTGGGACTAGCGACCGGGGAGCTGTTTTTT.

The chain is built from TRBV30 and TRBJ1-4, with TRBD1 identical over 7 bases. The ends lost 2 bases at V and 5 bases at J; junction bases unmatched: 8. Germline V CDR1 and CDR2: GTSNPN, SVGIG (reference sequence). This CDR3 is 15 amino acids long. CDR3 loop: CAWSNDRVSNEKLFF. The CDR3 DNA is TGTGCCTGGAGTAACGACAGGGTTTCGAATGAAAAACTGTTTTTT.

V and J are TRBV27 and TRBJ2-7; 8 bases map to TRBD2. V was pared by 5 bases and J by 4 bases, with 19 bases of the junction left unmatched. Germline V lookup: CDR1 MNHEY, CDR2 SMNVEV (reference sequence). This CDR3 contains 18 residues. The CDR3: CASSLHFTGLDFLYEQYF. CDR3 DNA: TGTGCCAGCAGTCTCCATTTTACGGGACTAGATTTTCTATACGAGCAGTACTTC.

The chain joins TRBV5-1 to TRBJ1-3; 7 bases line up with TRBD1. The length of the CDR3 is 14 residues. The V and J ends lost 4 bases and 2 bases, in that order; junction bases with no gene match: 3. Germline V gives CDR1 SGHRS, CDR2 YFSETQ. In nucleotides, the CDR3 is TGCGCCAGCAGCATGGGGACAGCTGGAAACACCATATATTTT. Its translation is CASSMGTAGNTIYF. Variable domain in full (rest from reference TRBV5-1 and TRBJ1-3): KAGVTQTPRYLIKTRGQQVTLSCSPISGHRSVSWYQQTPGQGLQFLFEYFSETQRNKGNFPGRFSGRQFSNSRSEMNVSTLELGDSALYLCASSMGTAGNTIYFGEGSWLTVV.

The genes are TRBV19 and TRBJ2-2, with D perhaps TRBD2 (5 bases). Trimming left V 0 bases short and J 5 bases short, with 10 bases between. This CDR3 has 15 amino acids. CDR1 and CDR2 from the germline V gene are LNHDA and SQIVND (reference sequence). The CDR3 spells CASSIEGPGTGELFF. In DNA, the CDR3 is TGTGCCAGTAGTATAGAAGGGCCGGGAACCGGGGAGCTGTTTTTT. Looking up the rest from reference TRBV19 and TRBJ2-2 gives the full variable domain: DGGITQSPKYLFRKEGQNVTLSCEQNLNHDAMYWYRQDPGQGLRLIYYSQIVNDFQKGDIAEGYSVSREKKESFPLTVTSAQKNPTAFYLCASSIEGPGTGELFFGEGSRLTVL.

The V gene is TRBV7-8, the J gene TRBJ2-5; D not certain. The end of the DNA aligns better with TRBJ2-7, so the J call may be wrong. Germline V CDR1 and CDR2: SGHVS, FQNEAQ. CDR3 length: 14 residues. CDR3 in DNA: TGTGCCAGCAGCCCCCTATCCATAACCTACGAGCAGTACTTC. It encodes CASSPLSITYEQYF.

CDR3: CASSLVSGGTEWQFF. CDR3 coding DNA: TGTGCCAGCAGCTTAGTTTCGGGGGGAACTGAGTGGCAGTTCTTC. The chain joins TRBV7-2 to TRBJ2-1; TRBD2 matches 7 bases. Germline V gives CDR1 SGHTA, CDR2 FQGNSA. Trimming removed 1 base from V and 12 bases from J; junction bases left unmatched: 12. The CDR3 is made up of 15 amino acids.

This clone was counted once. The chain links TRBV25-1 to TRBJ2-7, with 12 positions matching TRBD2. V lost 6 bases and J lost 5; bases outside the gene matches: 8. The germline V gene has CDR1 MGHDK and CDR2 SYGVNS. This CDR3 contains 15 residues. In DNA, the CDR3 is TGTGCCAGCAGCGGGGGACTAGCGGGTGGGGACGAGCAGTACTTC. Translated: CASSGGLAGGDEQYF.

This chain connects TRBV6-5 to TRBJ2-7; the D is unclear. Germline CDR1 is MNHEY and CDR2 is SVGAGI. With 5 bases removed from V and 0 bases from J, the gap between germline ends came to 14 bases. The CDR3 is made up of 15 amino acids. CDR3 residues: CASSQPRRSSYEQYF. CDR3 nucleotide sequence: TGTGCCAGCAGTCAGCCGAGACGGAGCTCCTACGAGCAGTACTTC.

This sequence joins TRBV29-1 and TRBJ1-4; maybe TRBD1 (5 bases). The length of the CDR3 is 14 residues. The V and J ends lost 3 bases and 4 bases respectively, with 12 bases between them. Germline assignment: CDR1 SQVTM and CDR2 ANQGSEA. The CDR3 DNA follows: TGCAGCGTTGAGGGGGACGGTAATAATGAAAAACTGTTTTTT. As protein: CSVEGDGNNEKLFF.

The chain carries TRBV19 and TRBJ2-7, with no clear D. This CDR3 is 15 amino acids long. The germline V gene encodes CDR1 LNHDA and CDR2 SQIVND (reference sequence). With 3 bases removed from V and 5 bases from J, the gap between germline ends came to 17 bases. CDR3 DNA sequence: TGTGCCAGTAGTATGGACGGTTTTCCTACTAACGAGCAGTACTTC. Translated: CASSMDGFPTNEQYF.

The chain has TRBV7-7 and TRBJ2-3; tentative D call: TRBD1 (5 bases). The CDR3 spans 14 residues. Germline V gives CDR1 SSHAT, CDR2 FNYEAQ (reference sequence). The CDR3 nucleotides read TGTGCTGTCCCAGGGCCCCCTTGCACAGATACGCAGTATTTT. Its translation is CAVPGPPCTDTQYF.

V is TRBV5-1 and J is TRBJ1-4; D may be TRBD1 (6 bases). CDR3 length equals 14 residues. V lost 3 bases, J lost 8 bases, and 14 bases lay in between. The germline gives CDR1 SGHRS, CDR2 YFSETQ. The chain's CDR3 is CASSSPGTLEKLFF. CDR3 in DNA: TGCGCCAGCAGCTCCCCCGGGACACTCGAAAAACTGTTTTTT.